These 21 T cell receptor beta chains were sequenced from one sample in a study of cytomegalovirus exposure and HLA in healthy donors. Primers: 60 Vbeta forward and 13 Jbeta reverse. TCRdb's copy holds only in-frame clones and misses some; the assay was immunoSEQ multiplex PCR. The sample shows 100,000 to 150,000 clones, 81% of them seen only once. The specimen was PBMCs. The receptors here all came from a man younger than 35 in good health and CMV-seropositive.

With respect to this clone: This sample also contains other DNA sequences that code for the same CDR3. The CDR3 nucleotides read TGCGCCAGCAGCTACAGCGGGACAGGGGGGTACGAGCAGTACTTC. It translates to CASSYSGTGGYEQYF. This chain uses TRBV5-1 with TRBJ2-7; TRBD1 agrees at 11 bases. The CDR3 loop spans 15 amino acids. Germline CDR1 SGHRS, CDR2 YFSETQ. J was trimmed by 4 bases and V by 3 bases; bases with no gene match: 6.

The CDR3 here is CAISIQGTGCNEKLFF. The CDR3 coding sequence is TGTGCCATCAGCATACAGGGGACCGGGTGCAATGAAAAACTGTTTTTT. This sequence joins TRBV10-3 and TRBJ1-4; 7 bases are a match to TRBD1. Germline values: CDR1 ENHRY, CDR2 SYGVKD. CDR3 size: 16 residues. J was trimmed by 5 bases and V by 6 bases; bases with no gene match: 12.

The rearrangement joins TRBV5-1 to TRBJ2-7; no clear D. CDR3 length: 16 residues. Germline V gene lookup returns CDR1 SGHRS and CDR2 YFSETQ. Trimming took off 0 bases at V and 4 bases at J, with 17 bases between the two ends. The CDR3 protein is CASSLASGALLYEQYF. The CDR3 bases are TGCGCCAGCAGCTTGGCCTCAGGTGCCCTCCTTTACGAGCAGTACTTC.

For the CDR3, the DNA is TGTGCCAGCAGTGAGGGAGTATGGAATGAGCAGTTCTTC. It is translated as CASSEGVWNEQFF. The genes are TRBV25-1 and TRBJ2-1; possibly TRBD2 for D (5 bases). Trimming removed 3 bases from V and 7 bases from J, with 10 bases in between. Germline values: CDR1 MGHDK, CDR2 SYGVNS. The CDR3 has 13 amino acids.

This clone was seen once. The V and J genes are TRBV27 and TRBJ2-4; no reliable D call. The CDR3 is made up of 13 amino acids. Germline V gene lookup returns CDR1 MNHEY and CDR2 SMNVEV (reference sequence). The ends were cut back, 7 bases at V and 10 bases at J, with 17 bases in the middle. The CDR3 here is CASNLSPIHIQYF. CDR3 nucleotides: TGTGCCAGCAATCTAAGCCCCATCCATATTCAGTACTTC.

The V and J genes are TRBV5-4 and TRBJ1-1; tentative D call: TRBD1 (5 bases). Trimming pared 3 bases from V and 1 base from J, leaving 10 bases between. CDR1 SGHNT and CDR2 YYREEE come from the germline V gene (reference sequence). The length of the CDR3 is 14 residues. CDR3 nucleotide sequence: TGTGCCAGCAGCTCCGTCGGGGGGAACACTGAAGCTTTCTTT. This sequence encodes CASSSVGGNTEAFF.

The rearrangement uses TRBV7-9 and TRBJ1-2, with D perhaps matching TRBD1 (6 bases). The V gene's germline CDR1 is SEHNR and CDR2 FQNEAQ (reference sequence). Deletions cut 8 bases from V and 2 bases from J, with 15 bases between. The CDR3 is 14 amino acids. CDR3 DNA sequence: TGTGCCAGCCGCGAAGGACAGTGGAACTATGGCTACACCTTC. Its protein product is CASREGQWNYGYTF.

The chain combines TRBV19 with TRBJ2-7, with TRBD1 matching over 7 bases. V gave up 8 bases and J gave up 1 base; unmatched junction bases: 8. The germline gives CDR1 LNHDA, CDR2 SQIVND (reference sequence). The CDR3 is 14 amino acids. For the CDR3, the DNA is TGTGCCAGTGCGAAGGGGGCCGGATCCTACGAGCAGTACTTC. This translates into CASAKGAGSYEQYF.

The chain couples TRBV7-6 to TRBJ2-3; 9 bases are shared with TRBD2. This CDR3 contains 15 residues. The V gene end was trimmed by 0 bases and the J gene end by 3 bases; junction bases not matched to a gene: 1. Germline CDR1 is SGHVS and CDR2 is FNYEAQ. In DNA form, the CDR3 reads TGTGCCAGCAGCTTAGCGCGGGGGGGAACAGATACGCAGTATTTT. Protein sequence: CASSLARGGTDTQYF.

The genes are TRBV9 and TRBJ2-3; 9 nucleotides line up with TRBD2. Germline loops: CDR1 SGDLS, CDR2 YYNGEE. This CDR3 has 14 amino acids. The V segment lost 1 base and the J segment 6 bases; nucleotides outside the gene matches: 3. DNA of the CDR3: TGTGCCAGCAGCGTAAGAACTAGCGGGGATACGCAGTATTTT. Translated, it gives CASSVRTSGDTQYF.

This rearrangement joins TRBV5-1 to TRBJ2-7; maybe TRBD1 (6 bases). CDR3 length: 13 amino acids. Per the germline V gene, CDR1 is SGHRS and CDR2 is YFSETQ. The V end lost 1 base, the J end lost 6 bases, and 11 bases lay between the germline ends. The CDR3 DNA follows: TGCGCCAGCAGCTTGAACAGGGCCCCCGAGCAGTACTTC. Residues: CASSLNRAPEQYF.

The chain is built from TRBV7-9 and TRBJ1-5; D is ambiguous. Trimming took 8 bases from V and 7 from J, leaving 12 bases between them. The CDR3 covers 12 residues. Per the germline V gene, CDR1 is SEHNR and CDR2 is FQNEAQ (reference sequence). This CDR3 is CASGLPGQPQHF. The CDR3 DNA reads TGTGCCAGCGGGCTCCCAGGACAGCCCCAGCATTTT.

The chain carries TRBV7-9 and TRBJ1-2; D not certain. The CDR3 has 17 amino acids. Trimming cost V 5 bases and J 8 bases, with 27 bases left between them. CDR1 and CDR2 (germline): SEHNR, FQNEAQ (reference sequence). CDR3 loop: CASSQQPSLYPRRGYTF. For the CDR3, the DNA is TGTGCCAGCAGCCAACAACCCAGTCTATATCCTCGCAGGGGCTACACCTTC.

The gene calls are TRBV6-4 and TRBJ2-3; D gene uncertain. This CDR3 spans 14 amino acids. Germline loops: CDR1 MRHNA, CDR2 SNTAGT. Trimming removed 6 bases from V and 1 base from J, with 11 bases in between. CDR3 loop: CASSLNFGTDTQYF. The CDR3 DNA reads TGTGCCAGCAGCCTAAATTTCGGCACAGATACGCAGTATTTT.

V and J are TRBV27 and TRBJ2-7, with D perhaps matching TRBD2 (6 bases). This CDR3 contains 17 residues. V shed 3 bases and J shed 2 bases, with 20 bases lying between them. Germline CDR1 and CDR2: MNHEY and SMNVEV (reference sequence). The CDR3: CASSFGGPLPHTYEQYF. The CDR3 DNA is TGTGCCAGCAGTTTCGGGGGACCTTTACCCCATACCTACGAGCAGTACTTC.

J is TRBJ2-5 and V is TRBV19; 8 positions agree with TRBD1. Germline CDR1 and CDR2: LNHDA and SQIVND (reference sequence). J lost 14 bases, V lost 5 bases, and 10 bases had no gene match. The CDR3 covers 12 residues. This chain's CDR3 is CASSPQGQAEYF. The CDR3 DNA is TGTGCCAGTAGTCCTCAGGGACAGGCCGAATACTTC.

V is TRBV27 and J is TRBJ1-6, with D tentatively TRBD1 (5 bases). CDR3 size: 17 residues. CDR1 MNHEY and CDR2 SMNVEV come from the germline V gene (reference sequence). Trimming took off 3 bases at V and 1 base at J, with 13 bases between the two ends. As DNA, the CDR3 is TGTGCCAGCAGTTTCCGCGGGGGACCTTCCTATAATTCACCCCTCCACTTT. Translation: CASSFRGGPSYNSPLHF.

This clone has more than one count but fewer than ten. This chain uses TRBV7-8 with TRBJ2-1, with 14 positions matching TRBD2. Germline trimming cut 5 bases from V and 0 bases from J; bases unmatched to any gene: 6. This CDR3 spans 18 amino acids. Germline CDR1 and CDR2: SGHVS and FQNEAQ. The CDR3 coding sequence is TGTGCCAGCAGCCTTAGAGGGACTAGCGGGAGCTCCTACAATGAGCAGTTCTTC. Its protein product is CASSLRGTSGSSYNEQFF.

This sequence joins TRBV29-1 and TRBJ1-1; D might be TRBD1 (5 bases). CDR1 is SQVTM, CDR2 ANQGSEA, per germline. V dropped 2 bases and J dropped 7 bases, with 11 bases sitting between them. The CDR3 is made up of 12 amino acids. This chain's CDR3 is CSVEIRGGEAFF. For the CDR3, the DNA is TGCAGCGTTGAAATACGGGGGGGTGAAGCTTTCTTT.

This clone showed up just a few times. The CDR3 is CASSGYRDIDQPQHF. The CDR3 region has the DNA TGTGCCAGCAGTGGATACAGGGATATCGATCAGCCCCAGCATTTT. The V and J genes are TRBV2 and TRBJ1-5, with a tentative D call TRBD1 (6 bases). This CDR3 spans 15 amino acids. Germline V lookup: CDR1 SNHLY, CDR2 FYNNEI. V was pared by 4 bases and J by 5 bases, with 15 bases between.

This clone turned up a few times. This CDR3 reads CASSLGDRENTEAFF. The CDR3 DNA follows: TGTGCCAGCAGCTTGGGGGACAGGGAGAACACTGAAGCTTTCTTT. This chain joins TRBV5-6 and TRBJ1-1; TRBD1 aligns across 9 bases. Trimming removed 0 bases from V and 1 base from J; junction bases left unmatched: 1. The CDR3 extends over 15 amino acids. The germline gives CDR1 SGHDT, CDR2 YYEEEE. The whole variable domain, remainder taken from reference TRBV5-6 and TRBJ1-1, is DAGVTQSPTHLIKTRGQQVTLRCSPKSGHDTVSWYQQALGQGPQFIFQYYEEEERQRGNFPDRFSGHQFPNYSSELNVNALLLGDSALYLCASSLGDRENTEAFFGQGTRLTVV.